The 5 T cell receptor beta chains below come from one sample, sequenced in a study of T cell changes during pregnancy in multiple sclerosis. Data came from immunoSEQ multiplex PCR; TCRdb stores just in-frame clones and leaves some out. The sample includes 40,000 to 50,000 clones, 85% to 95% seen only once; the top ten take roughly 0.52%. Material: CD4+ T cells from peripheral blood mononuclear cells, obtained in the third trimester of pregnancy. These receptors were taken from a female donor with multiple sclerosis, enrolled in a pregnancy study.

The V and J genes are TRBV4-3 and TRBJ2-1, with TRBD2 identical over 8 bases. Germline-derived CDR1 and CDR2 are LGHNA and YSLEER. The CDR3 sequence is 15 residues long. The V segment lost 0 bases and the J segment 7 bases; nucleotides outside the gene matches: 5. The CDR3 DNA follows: TGCGCCAGCAGCCAAGACGGGAGGGCTACAAATGAGCAGTTCTTC. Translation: CASSQDGRATNEQFF.

DNA for the CDR3: TGTGCCAGCAGGTCGACAGGGGATCTTGGCTACACCTTC. This sequence encodes CASRSTGDLGYTF. J is TRBJ1-2 and V is TRBV27; 8 bases align to TRBD1. Germline assignment: CDR1 MNHEY and CDR2 SMNVEV (reference sequence). V shed 6 bases, J shed 7 bases, and the junction held 7 bases outside the gene matches. CDR3 length equals 13 residues.

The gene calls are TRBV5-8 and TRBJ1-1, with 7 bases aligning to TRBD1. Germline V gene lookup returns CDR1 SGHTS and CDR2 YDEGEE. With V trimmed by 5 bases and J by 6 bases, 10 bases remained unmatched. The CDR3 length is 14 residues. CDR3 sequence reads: CASRAWGQSSEAFF. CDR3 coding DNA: TGTGCCAGCAGGGCTTGGGGACAGAGCTCTGAAGCTTTCTTT.

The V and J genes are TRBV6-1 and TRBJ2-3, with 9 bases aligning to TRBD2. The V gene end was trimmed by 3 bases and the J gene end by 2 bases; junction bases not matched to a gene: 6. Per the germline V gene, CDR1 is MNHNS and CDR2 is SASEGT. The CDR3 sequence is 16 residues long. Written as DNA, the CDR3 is TGTGCCAGCAGTGACCTAGCGGGGCGCGTCACAGATACGCAGTATTTT. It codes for CASSDLAGRVTDTQYF.

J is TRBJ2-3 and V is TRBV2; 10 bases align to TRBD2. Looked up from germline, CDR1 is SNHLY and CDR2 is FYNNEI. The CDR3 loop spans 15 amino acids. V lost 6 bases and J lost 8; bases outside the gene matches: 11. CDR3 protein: CASRPGTSAPGTQYF. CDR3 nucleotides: TGTGCCAGCAGGCCCGGGACTAGCGCTCCCGGTACGCAGTATTTT. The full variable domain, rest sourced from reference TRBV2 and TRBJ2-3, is EPEVTQTPSHQVTQMGQEVILRCVPISNHLYFYWYRQILGQKVEFLVSFYNNEISEKSEIFDDQFSVERPDGSNFTLKIRSTKLEDSAMYFCASRPGTSAPGTQYFGPGTRLTVL.